This T cell receptor beta chain was sequenced during a study of CD8 T cells in Susac syndrome (dated by TCRdb to the late 2010s). About the investigation overall: Repertoire sequencing was used to test whether CD8+ T cell activation and differentiation in Susac syndrome was antigen driven. The clonality of the CD8+ T cell repertoire was compared across around twelve healthy donors, roughly 14 Susac syndrome patients and roughly 16 multiple sclerosis patients. On the study overall, not on this receptor specifically: The number of individuals in the TCR sequencing and HLA analysis was recognized as being relatively small.

RNA was extracted using the RNeasy kit, and about 0.45 to 1 ug of the RNA was reverse transcribed with random hexamers. The immunoSEQ multiplex PCR assay, covering 54 Vbeta and 13 Jbeta segments, was used to amplify TCR beta CDR3 regions. PCR amplification bias was corrected using a synthetic template baseline for primer optimization and computational correction. In the paper's pipeline: Reads were annotated to V, D and J genes per IMGT and analyzed with immunoSEQ Analyzer, keeping only productive sequences. To calculate clonality, Shannon entropy was normalized by log2 of the number of productive unique sequences and then subtracted from one. Public and private clones were assessed among the 100 most prevalent clones of each patient and control. Susac-specific clones were defined as absent from healthy and MS cohorts, roughly 1,100 published viral clones and other ImmuneACCESS disease sequences. TCRdb reran the public reads through fastp at Q25 and MiXCR, keeping productive beta chains. Each CDR3 protein appears once, grouped with its most common genes and DNA. Here the V and J calls rest on TCRdb's processing, not on the authors' analysis. This sample holds 250,000 to 300,000 distinct CDR3 sequences; around 85% were observed only once. Of the sample, 0.2% to 0.25% falls within the top ten clones.

This clonotype occurred once. Its antigen has not been determined. Base qualities are not at hand, and no much larger clone is one base apart. Single-read evidence is weak. V gives up 5 bases and J gives up 0 bases, and the segment between their germline ends measures 17 bases. The germline V gene (reference sequence) yields PRHDT for CDR1 and FYEKMQ for CDR2. From the cysteine through the phenylalanine, the CDR3 covers 18 amino acids. The retained sequence is limited to the CDR3, 54 bases, with the frame set at the first base. High-throughput TCR beta sequencing profiled peripheral blood CD8+ and CD4+ T cells from healthy donors, Susac syndrome patients and multiple sclerosis patients. The multiple sclerosis controls were treatment-naive patients whose relapsing-remitting disease, either stable or active, fulfilled the revised McDonald criteria. Bulk CD8+ and CD4+ T cells were purified by magnetic negative isolation, whereas CD8+ TEMRA cells were enriched by FACS. Blood was drawn into EDTA tubes, processed within 24 hours, and PBMCs were isolated by density gradient centrifugation. PBMCs intended for TCR sequencing were cryopreserved in liquid nitrogen and thawed later in a water bath at 37 degrees C. The sorted or isolated CD4+, CD8+ and CD8+ TEMRA cells reached a purity of at least 90%.

The sequence joins TRBV13 to TRBJ2-6, with the D gene call left open. This TCR was recovered from a human donor with multiple sclerosis. Sequencing was carried out using CD8+ T cells from PBMCs. CDR3 region: CASSTVEFPASGANVLTF. The nucleotide sequence reads as follows: TGTGCCAGCAGCACCGTTGAGTTCCCCGCCTCTGGGGCCAACGTCCTGACTTTC.